This TCR beta chain was observed in a study of T cells after yellow fever vaccination. A single record per CDR3 protein comes from TCRdb applying MiXCR to the 5' RACE reads. The sample yields nearly 550,000 distinct CDR3 sequences, 15% to 20% seen once. A few counts support this clonotype. The CDR3 runs 13 residues. Trimming took off 7 bases at V and 2 bases at J, with 14 bases between the two ends. Germline-derived CDR1 and CDR2 are SQVTM and ANQGSEA. The input for sequencing was PBMCs, taken 15 days after the yellow fever booster vaccination. The TCR originated in a man aged 30 to 39 who received the YFV17D yellow fever vaccine. The rearrangement joins TRBV29-1 to TRBJ2-5; D perhaps matches TRBD2 (5 bases). CDR3 sequence reads: CSGGRARQETQYF. The CDR3 DNA sequence: TGCAGCGGAGGGAGAGCGAGGCAAGAGACCCAGTACTTC.